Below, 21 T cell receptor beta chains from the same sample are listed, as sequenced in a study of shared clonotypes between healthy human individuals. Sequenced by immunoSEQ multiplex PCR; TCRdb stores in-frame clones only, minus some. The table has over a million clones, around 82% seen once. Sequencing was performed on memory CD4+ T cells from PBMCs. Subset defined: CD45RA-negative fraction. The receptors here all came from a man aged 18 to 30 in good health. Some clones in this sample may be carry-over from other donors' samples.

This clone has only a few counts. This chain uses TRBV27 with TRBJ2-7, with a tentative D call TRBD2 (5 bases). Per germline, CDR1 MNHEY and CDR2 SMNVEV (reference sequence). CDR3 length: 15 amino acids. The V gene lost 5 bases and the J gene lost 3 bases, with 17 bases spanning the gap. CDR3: CASSARPSSGYEQYF. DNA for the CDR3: TGTGCCAGCAGTGCGAGGCCTAGCTCGGGCTACGAGCAGTACTTC.

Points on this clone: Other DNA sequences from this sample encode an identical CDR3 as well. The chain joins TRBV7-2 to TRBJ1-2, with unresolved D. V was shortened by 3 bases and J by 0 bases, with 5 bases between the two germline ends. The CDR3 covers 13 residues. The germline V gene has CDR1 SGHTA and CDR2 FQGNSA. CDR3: CASSLVANYGYTF. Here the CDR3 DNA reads TGTGCCAGCAGCTTGGTTGCTAACTATGGCTACACCTTC.

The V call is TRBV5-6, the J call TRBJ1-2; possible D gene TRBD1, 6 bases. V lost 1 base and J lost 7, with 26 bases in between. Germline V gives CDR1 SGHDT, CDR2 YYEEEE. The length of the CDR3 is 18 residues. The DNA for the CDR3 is TGTGCCAGCAGCTTGTACGGGCTCGGATCAGGGGCGGCGGGTGGCTACACCTTC. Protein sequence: CASSLYGLGSGAAGGYTF.

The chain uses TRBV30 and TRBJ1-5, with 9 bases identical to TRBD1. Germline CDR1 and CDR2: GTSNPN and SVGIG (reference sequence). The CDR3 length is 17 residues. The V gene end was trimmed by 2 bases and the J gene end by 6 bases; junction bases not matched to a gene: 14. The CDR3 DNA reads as TGTGCCTGGAGTCCCGGGACAGGGCTGGTATTTGGTCAGCCCCAGCATTTT. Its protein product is CAWSPGTGLVFGQPQHF.

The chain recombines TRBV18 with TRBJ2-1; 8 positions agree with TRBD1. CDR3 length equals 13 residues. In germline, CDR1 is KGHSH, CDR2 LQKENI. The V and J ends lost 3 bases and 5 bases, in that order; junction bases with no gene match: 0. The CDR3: CASSPGQDNEQFF. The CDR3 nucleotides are TGTGCCAGCTCACCGGGACAGGACAATGAGCAGTTCTTC.

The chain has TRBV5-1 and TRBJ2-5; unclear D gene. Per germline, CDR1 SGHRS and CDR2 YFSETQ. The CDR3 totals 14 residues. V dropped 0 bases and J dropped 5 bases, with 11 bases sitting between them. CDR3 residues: CASSLGRIGETQYF. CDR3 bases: TGCGCCAGCAGCTTGGGCAGGATCGGGGAGACCCAGTACTTC.

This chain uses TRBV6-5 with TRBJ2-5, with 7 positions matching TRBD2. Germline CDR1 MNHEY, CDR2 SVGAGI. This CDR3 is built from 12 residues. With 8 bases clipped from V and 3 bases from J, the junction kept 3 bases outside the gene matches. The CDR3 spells CASGLAEETQYF. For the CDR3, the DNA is TGTGCCAGCGGGCTAGCGGAAGAGACCCAGTACTTC.

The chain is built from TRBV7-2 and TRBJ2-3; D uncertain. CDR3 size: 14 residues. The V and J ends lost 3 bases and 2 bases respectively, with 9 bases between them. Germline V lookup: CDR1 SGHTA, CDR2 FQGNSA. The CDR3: CASSFDSLTDTQYF. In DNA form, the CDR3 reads TGTGCCAGCAGCTTCGACTCCCTCACAGATACGCAGTATTTT.

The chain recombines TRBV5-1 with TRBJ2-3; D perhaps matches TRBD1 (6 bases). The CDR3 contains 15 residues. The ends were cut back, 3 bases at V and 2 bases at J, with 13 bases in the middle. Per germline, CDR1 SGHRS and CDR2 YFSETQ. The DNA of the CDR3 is TGCGCCAGCAGCTCAACAGGGACACACACAGATACGCAGTATTTT. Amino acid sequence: CASSSTGTHTDTQYF.

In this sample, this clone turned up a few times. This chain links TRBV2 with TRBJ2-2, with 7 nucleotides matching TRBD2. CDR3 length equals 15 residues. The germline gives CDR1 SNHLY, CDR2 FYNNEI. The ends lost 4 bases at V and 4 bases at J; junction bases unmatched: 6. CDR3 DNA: TGTGCCAGCAGTGCGTGGGGAGGGAGCACCGGGGAGCTGTTTTTT. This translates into CASSAWGGSTGELFF. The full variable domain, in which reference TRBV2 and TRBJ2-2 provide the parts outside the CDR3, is EPEVTQTPSHQVTQMGQEVILRCVPISNHLYFYWYRQILGQKVEFLVSFYNNEISEKSEIFDDQFSVERPDGSNFTLKIRSTKLEDSAMYFCASSAWGGSTGELFFGEGSRLTVL.

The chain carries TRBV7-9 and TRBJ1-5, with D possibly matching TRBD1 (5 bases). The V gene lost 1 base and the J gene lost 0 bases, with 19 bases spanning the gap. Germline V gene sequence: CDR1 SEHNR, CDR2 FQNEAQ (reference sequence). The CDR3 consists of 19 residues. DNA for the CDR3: TGTGCCAGCAGCTTAGGAACACCCGGGGGGTACCATAGCAATCAGCCCCAGCATTTT. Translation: CASSLGTPGGYHSNQPQHF.

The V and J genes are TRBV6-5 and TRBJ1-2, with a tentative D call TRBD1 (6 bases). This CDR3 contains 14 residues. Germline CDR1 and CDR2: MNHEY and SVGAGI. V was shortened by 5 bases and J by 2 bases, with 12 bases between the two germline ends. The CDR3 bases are TGTGCCAGCAGTCCGGACAGAAACAACTATGGCTACACCTTC. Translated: CASSPDRNNYGYTF.

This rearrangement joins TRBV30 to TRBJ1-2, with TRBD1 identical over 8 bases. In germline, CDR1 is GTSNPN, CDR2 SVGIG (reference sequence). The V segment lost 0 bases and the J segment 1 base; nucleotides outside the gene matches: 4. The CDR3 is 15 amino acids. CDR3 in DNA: TGTGCCTGGAGTGTCCGGACAGGGATTAACTATGGCTACACCTTC. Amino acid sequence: CAWSVRTGINYGYTF.

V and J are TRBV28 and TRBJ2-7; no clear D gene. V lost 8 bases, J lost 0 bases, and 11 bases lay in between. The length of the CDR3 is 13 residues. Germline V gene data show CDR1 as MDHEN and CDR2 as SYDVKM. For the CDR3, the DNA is TGTGCCAGCTTTTCCTCTTCCTCCTACGAGCAGTACTTC. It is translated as CASFSSSSYEQYF.

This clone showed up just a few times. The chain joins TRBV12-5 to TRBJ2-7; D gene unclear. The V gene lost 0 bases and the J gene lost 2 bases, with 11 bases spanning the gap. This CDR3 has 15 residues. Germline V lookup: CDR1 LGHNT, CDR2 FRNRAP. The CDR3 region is CASGLVPRRPYEQYF. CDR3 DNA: TGTGCTAGTGGTTTGGTACCCCGTCGACCCTACGAGCAGTACTTC.

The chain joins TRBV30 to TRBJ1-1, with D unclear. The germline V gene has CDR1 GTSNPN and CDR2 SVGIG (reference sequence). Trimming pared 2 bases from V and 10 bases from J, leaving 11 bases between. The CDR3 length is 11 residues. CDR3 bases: TGTGCCTGGAGTAAAAGGGCGACAGCTTTCTTT. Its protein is CAWSKRATAFF.

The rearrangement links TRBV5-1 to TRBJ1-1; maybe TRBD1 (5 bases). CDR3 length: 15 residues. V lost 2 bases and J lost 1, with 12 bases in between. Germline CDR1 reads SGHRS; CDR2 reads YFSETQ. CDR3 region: CASSLDLDRNTEAFF. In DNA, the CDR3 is TGCGCCAGCAGCTTAGATCTCGACAGGAACACTGAAGCTTTCTTT.

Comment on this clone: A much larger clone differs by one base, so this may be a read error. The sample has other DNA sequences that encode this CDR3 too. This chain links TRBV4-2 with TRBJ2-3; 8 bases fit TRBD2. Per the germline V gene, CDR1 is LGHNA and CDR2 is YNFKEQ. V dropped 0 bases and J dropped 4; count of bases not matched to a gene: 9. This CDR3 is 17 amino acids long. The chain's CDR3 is CASSQDGTSGRSDTQYF. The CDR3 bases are TGTGCCAGCAGCCAAGACGGAACTAGCGGAAGATCAGATACGCAGTATTTT.

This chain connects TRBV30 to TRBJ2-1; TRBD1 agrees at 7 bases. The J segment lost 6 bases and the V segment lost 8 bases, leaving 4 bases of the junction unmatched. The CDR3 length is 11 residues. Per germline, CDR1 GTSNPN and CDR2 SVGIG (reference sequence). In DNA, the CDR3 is TGTGCCGCTCACAGGGGCAATGAGCAGTTCTTC. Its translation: CAAHRGNEQFF.

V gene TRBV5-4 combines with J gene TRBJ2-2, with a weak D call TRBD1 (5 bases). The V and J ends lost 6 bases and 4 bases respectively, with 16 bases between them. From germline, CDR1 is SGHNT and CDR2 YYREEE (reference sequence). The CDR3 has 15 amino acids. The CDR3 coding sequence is TGTGCCAGCACCTTAGGGGAAAGGGTCACCGGGGAGCTGTTTTTT. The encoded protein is CASTLGERVTGELFF.

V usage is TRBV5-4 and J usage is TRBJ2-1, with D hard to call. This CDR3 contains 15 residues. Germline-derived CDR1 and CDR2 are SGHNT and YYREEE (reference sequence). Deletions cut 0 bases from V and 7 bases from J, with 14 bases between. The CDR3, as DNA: TGTGCCAGCAGCTTGGACACTCTCTCCGGGAATGAGCAGTTCTTC. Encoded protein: CASSLDTLSGNEQFF. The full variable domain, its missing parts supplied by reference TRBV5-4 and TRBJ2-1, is ETGVTQSPTHLIKTRGQQVTLRCSSQSGHNTVSWYQQALGQGPQFIFQYYREEENGRGNFPPRFSGLQFPNYSSELNVNALELDDSALYLCASSLDTLSGNEQFFGPGTRLTVL.